These 20 T cell receptor beta chains were all obtained from the same sample, sequenced in a study of shared clonotypes between healthy human individuals. Libraries were prepared by immunoSEQ multiplex PCR; TCRdb keeps only in-frame clonotypes and omits some of them. The profile shows 950,000 to 1,300,000 clones, about 70% of them singletons. Source material: memory CD4+ T cells sorted from blood. Subset here: CD45RA-negative fraction. These receptor sequences come from a young man in good health.

This clone was recorded a few times. V and J are TRBV29-1 and TRBJ1-1; D not certain. CDR3 length: 13 amino acids. Deletions cut 7 bases from V and 3 bases from J, with 15 bases between. Germline V lookup: CDR1 SQVTM, CDR2 ANQGSEA. The CDR3 here is CSALTSIDTEAFF. The CDR3 nucleotides are TGCAGCGCCTTGACATCTATTGACACTGAAGCTTTCTTT.

The chain joins TRBV18 to TRBJ2-5; D possibly corresponds to TRBD2 (6 bases). CDR1 is KGHSH, CDR2 LQKENI, per germline. CDR3 length: 15 amino acids. The germline V and J ends were trimmed by 3 bases and 4 bases, with 15 bases remaining between them. The chain's CDR3 is CASSPLRDSAETQYF. In nucleotides, the CDR3 is TGTGCCAGCTCACCCCTTCGGGACTCCGCAGAGACCCAGTACTTC.

V gene TRBV29-1 combines with J gene TRBJ2-3; 8 nucleotides align to TRBD2. J lost 6 bases, V lost 7 bases, and 15 bases had no gene match. This CDR3 comprises 15 residues. CDR1 is SQVTM, CDR2 ANQGSEA, per germline. DNA for the CDR3: TGCAGCGCCGTTACAGGCAGTAGCGGGGCCGATACGCAGTATTTT. Protein sequence: CSAVTGSSGADTQYF.

The rearrangement links TRBV6-6 to TRBJ1-2; D unclear. Germline V lookup: CDR1 MNHNY, CDR2 SVGAGI (reference sequence). The CDR3 contains 12 residues. V dropped 6 bases and J dropped 8 bases, with 13 bases sitting between them. The CDR3 region is CASRRGETGYTF. CDR3 nucleotide sequence: TGTGCCAGCAGACGGGGTGAAACCGGCTACACCTTC.

With respect to this clone: The germline gene is not matched at one end of the junction; a read error may be the cause. The genes are TRBV18 and TRBJ1-3; tentative D call: TRBD1 (5 bases). The germline CDR1 and CDR2 sequences are KGHSH and LQKENI. The CDR3 consists of 16 residues. The CDR3: CASSPLQALSGNTIYF. CDR3 coding DNA: TGTGCCAGCTCGCCACTACAGGCCCTCTCTGGAAACACCATATATTTT. Filled out from reference TRBV18 and TRBJ1-3, the complete variable domain reads NAGVMQNPRHLVRRRGQEARLRCSPMKGHSHVYWYRQLPEEGLKFMVYLQKENIIDESGMPKERFSAEFPKEGPSILRIQQVVRGDSAAYFCASSPLQALSGNTIYFGEGSWLTVV.

This clone was recorded once. The V and J genes are TRBV7-8 and TRBJ2-7; 9 bases are a match to TRBD2. V shed 1 base, J shed 0 bases, and the junction held 7 bases outside the gene matches. CDR3 size: 17 residues. Per germline, CDR1 SGHVS and CDR2 FQNEAQ. In nucleotides, the CDR3 is TGTGCCAGCAGCTTAGGGGGGACTAGCCTCAACTCCTACGAGCAGTACTTC. Protein sequence: CASSLGGTSLNSYEQYF.

The chain uses TRBV5-4 and TRBJ1-4; D call uncertain. This CDR3 is 13 amino acids long. CDR1 and CDR2 from the germline V gene are SGHNT and YYREEE (reference sequence). The V end was cut by 0 bases, the J end by 8 bases, with 8 bases between. This CDR3 reads CASSLESREKLFF. The CDR3 DNA follows: TGTGCCAGCAGCTTGGAGTCGCGAGAAAAACTGTTTTTT.

As for this clone: Just one base apart from a much larger clone, this may be a read error. The J gene is TRBJ1-1, the V gene TRBV27, with TRBD1 matching over 10 bases. CDR3 length: 14 amino acids. From germline, CDR1 is MNHEY and CDR2 SMNVEV (reference sequence). V was clipped by 5 bases and J by 5 bases; unmatched bases: 5. The CDR3 DNA is TGTGCCAGCAGTCCGGGACAGGGGTGGACTGAAGCTTTCTTT. Its protein product is CASSPGQGWTEAFF.

As concerns this clone: This probably arose from a read error, given a far larger clone one base away. The rearrangement uses TRBV6-6 and TRBJ2-2; D gene ambiguous. The CDR3 has 12 residues. Trimming took 7 bases from V and 4 from J, leaving 7 bases between them. Per the germline V gene, CDR1 is MNHNY and CDR2 is SVGAGI (reference sequence). CDR3 nucleotide sequence: TGTGCCAGCACCCAACTCACCGGGGAGCTGTTTTTT. Translation gives CASTQLTGELFF.

This chain joins TRBV19 and TRBJ1-5; D is unresolved. Germline-derived CDR1 and CDR2 are LNHDA and SQIVND (reference sequence). Deletions cut 3 bases from V and 3 bases from J, with 9 bases between. This CDR3 comprises 14 residues. In nucleotides, the CDR3 is TGTGCCAGTAGTATCGGGGAGTACAATCAGCCCCAGCATTTT. Translating it yields CASSIGEYNQPQHF.

The count of this clone is one. The J gene is TRBJ2-3, the V gene TRBV10-1; 8 positions match TRBD2. Looked up from germline, CDR1 is WNHNN and CDR2 is SYGVQD (reference sequence). The V segment lost 3 bases and the J segment 3 bases; nucleotides outside the gene matches: 5. The CDR3 length is 15 residues. CDR3 loop: CASSESPSGTDTQYF. CDR3 nucleotides: TGCGCCAGCAGTGAATCCCCTAGCGGGACAGATACGCAGTATTTT.

The chain couples TRBV14 to TRBJ1-6; perhaps TRBD1 as D (6 bases). The germline gives CDR1 SGHDN, CDR2 FVKESK. Trimming took 4 bases from V and 3 from J, leaving 10 bases between them. CDR3 length: 15 residues. The CDR3 DNA is TGTGCCAGCAGCCCTCCGGGACACTATAATTCACCCCTCCACTTT. Translated, it gives CASSPPGHYNSPLHF.

The chain recombines TRBV5-1 with TRBJ2-2; TRBD2 matches at 12 bases. J lost 6 bases, V lost 4 bases, and 7 bases had no gene match. The CDR3 is 16 amino acids. Germline lookup yields CDR1 SGHRS and CDR2 YFSETQ. CDR3 bases: TGCGCCAGCAGCGTGACTAGCGGGAGTGTCCCCGGGGAGCTGTTTTTT. This gives the protein CASSVTSGSVPGELFF.

The chain links TRBV11-2 to TRBJ1-4; the match to TRBD1 covers 10 bases. Germline V CDR1 and CDR2: SGHAT, FQNNGV. Trimming removed 1 base from V and 8 bases from J; junction bases left unmatched: 4. There are 15 residues in the CDR3. The CDR3 sequence is CASSLVGTGVEKLFF. Here the CDR3 DNA reads TGTGCCAGCAGCTTAGTAGGGACAGGGGTGGAAAAACTGTTTTTT.

This CDR3 is CATSRDQNRAFNYGYTF. Written as DNA, the CDR3 is TGTGCCACCAGCAGGGACCAAAACAGGGCGTTCAACTATGGCTACACCTTC. V and J are TRBV15 and TRBJ1-2, with a tentative D call TRBD1 (6 bases). Germline V lookup: CDR1 LNHNV, CDR2 YYDKDF (reference sequence). The CDR3 runs 17 residues. V dropped 3 bases and J dropped 2 bases, with 19 bases sitting between them.

The J gene is TRBJ1-2, the V gene TRBV20-1, with 7 nucleotides matching TRBD1. CDR3 length equals 11 residues. Germline V gene lookup returns CDR1 DFQATT and CDR2 SNEGSKA (reference sequence). The CDR3 sequence: CSPDRNYGYTF. Written as DNA, the CDR3 is TGCAGCCCGGACAGGAACTATGGCTACACCTTC.

This chain links TRBV7-9 with TRBJ2-1; D not certain. The CDR3 runs 17 residues. V was pared by 1 base and J by 4 bases, with 17 bases between. Germline V gene lookup returns CDR1 SEHNR and CDR2 FQNEAQ (reference sequence). CDR3 residues: CASSLGSGFSIYNEQFF. The DNA for the CDR3 is TGTGCCAGCAGCTTAGGATCCGGATTCTCGATTTACAATGAGCAGTTCTTC. The full variable domain, rest sourced from reference TRBV7-9 and TRBJ2-1, is DTGVSQNPRHKITKRGQNVTFRCDPISEHNRLYWYRQTLGQGPEFLTYFQNEAQLEKSRLLSDRFSAERPKGSFSTLEIQRTEQGDSAMYLCASSLGSGFSIYNEQFFGPGTRLTVL.

The chain couples TRBV19 to TRBJ1-5; D not certain. Germline values: CDR1 LNHDA, CDR2 SQIVND (reference sequence). Trimming pared 3 bases from V and 4 bases from J, leaving 7 bases between. The CDR3 is 13 amino acids. CDR3 DNA sequence: TGTGCCAGTAGTATCGTAGGAAATCAGCCCCAGCATTTT. Amino acids: CASSIVGNQPQHF.

The gene calls are TRBV13 and TRBJ1-1; D perhaps matches TRBD1 (5 bases). V was shortened by 2 bases and J by 2 bases, with 12 bases between the two germline ends. There are 15 residues in the CDR3. CDR1 and CDR2 from the germline V gene are PRHDT and FYEKMQ (reference sequence). CDR3 sequence (DNA): TGTGCCAGCAGCTTATACAGGAATACCAACACTGAAGCTTTCTTT. This codes for CASSLYRNTNTEAFF.

For this clone: Other DNA sequences in the sample encode the same CDR3. The gene calls are TRBV2 and TRBJ2-7; unclear D gene. Trimming took off 2 bases at V and 1 base at J, with 6 bases between the two ends. CDR1 SNHLY and CDR2 FYNNEI come from the germline V gene. The CDR3 has 13 amino acids. The CDR3 DNA reads TGTGCCAGCAGTGAATGGAGTTCCTACGAGCAGTACTTC. Protein sequence: CASSEWSSYEQYF.